The 3 T cell receptor beta chains below all came from one sample that was sequenced in a study of cytomegalovirus exposure and HLA in healthy donors. PCR used 60 Vbeta primers and 13 Jbeta primers. Some clones are missing from TCRdb's copy, which holds only in-frame ones; the method was immunoSEQ multiplex PCR. The sample records under 200,000 clones, roughly 73% being singletons. Sequencing input: PBMCs. Receptors originate from a woman aged 30 to 39 in good health and CMV-seronegative.

The rearrangement links TRBV19 to TRBJ2-3, with 9 positions matching TRBD2. Germline V gene lookup returns CDR1 LNHDA and CDR2 SQIVND (reference sequence). V was pared by 3 bases and J by 5 bases, with 3 bases of the junction left unmatched. The CDR3 length is 14 residues. The CDR3 region is CASSILSGRDTQYF. In nucleotides, the CDR3 is TGTGCCAGTAGTATTCTTAGCGGGAGAGATACGCAGTATTTT.

The J gene is TRBJ1-1, the V gene TRBV6-4; D is uncertain. Between the trimmed V and J ends, which lost 7 bases and 3 bases, there was a span of 15 bases. This CDR3 is 14 amino acids long. Germline loops: CDR1 MRHNA, CDR2 SNTAGT. In DNA, the CDR3 is TGTGCCAGCAAAAGATCCATTGCGGACACTGAAGCTTTCTTT. Translated, it gives CASKRSIADTEAFF.

This chain uses TRBV4-1 with TRBJ1-4, with 9 bases that match TRBD1. Per germline, CDR1 MGHRA and CDR2 YSYEKL. Trimming took 4 bases from V and 11 from J; bases not matched to a gene: 2. The CDR3 loop spans 12 amino acids. The CDR3 protein is CASSRQGEKLFF. CDR3 DNA: TGCGCCAGCAGCCGACAGGGGGAGAAACTGTTTTTT.